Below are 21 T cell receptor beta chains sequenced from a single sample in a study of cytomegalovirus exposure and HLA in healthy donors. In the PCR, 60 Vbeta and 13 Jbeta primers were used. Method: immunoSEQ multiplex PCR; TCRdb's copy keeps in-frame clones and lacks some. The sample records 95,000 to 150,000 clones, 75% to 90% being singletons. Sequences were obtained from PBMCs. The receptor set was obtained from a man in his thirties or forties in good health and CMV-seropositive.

This chain's CDR3 is CASSPRVSAYNEQFF. In nucleotides, the CDR3 is TGCGCCAGCAGCCCCAGGGTATCTGCGTACAATGAGCAGTTCTTC. The chain recombines TRBV10-1 with TRBJ2-1, with a possible D match to TRBD1 (5 bases). The germline V and J ends were trimmed by 6 bases and 4 bases, with 16 bases remaining between them. Germline CDR1 WNHNN, CDR2 SYGVQD (reference sequence). The CDR3 totals 15 residues.

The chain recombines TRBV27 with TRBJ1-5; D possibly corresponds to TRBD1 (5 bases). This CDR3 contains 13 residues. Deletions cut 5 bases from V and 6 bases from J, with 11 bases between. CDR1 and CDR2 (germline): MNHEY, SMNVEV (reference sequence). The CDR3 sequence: CASSPAGGQPQHF. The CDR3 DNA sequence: TGTGCCAGCAGTCCGGCGGGGGGTCAGCCCCAGCATTTT.

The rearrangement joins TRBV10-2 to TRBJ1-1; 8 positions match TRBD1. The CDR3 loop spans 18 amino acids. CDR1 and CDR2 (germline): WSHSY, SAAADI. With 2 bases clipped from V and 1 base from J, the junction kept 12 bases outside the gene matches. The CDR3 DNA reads TGCGCCAGCAGTGAGGGGACAGGCATCCTATCCTGGAACACTGAAGCTTTCTTT. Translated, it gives CASSEGTGILSWNTEAFF.

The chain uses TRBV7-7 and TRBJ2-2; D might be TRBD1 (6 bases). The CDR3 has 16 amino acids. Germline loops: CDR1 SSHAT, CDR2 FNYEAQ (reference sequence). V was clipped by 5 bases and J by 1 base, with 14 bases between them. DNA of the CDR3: TGTGCCAGCAGCCCACCTCTAGGGGGGAACACCGGGGAGCTGTTTTTT. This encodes CASSPPLGGNTGELFF. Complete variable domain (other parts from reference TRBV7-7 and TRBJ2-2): GAGVSQSPRYKVTKRGQDVTLRCDPISSHATLYWYQQALGQGPEFLTYFNYEAQPDKSGLPSDRFSAERPEGSISTLTIQRTEQRDSAMYRCASSPPLGGNTGELFFGEGSRLTVL.

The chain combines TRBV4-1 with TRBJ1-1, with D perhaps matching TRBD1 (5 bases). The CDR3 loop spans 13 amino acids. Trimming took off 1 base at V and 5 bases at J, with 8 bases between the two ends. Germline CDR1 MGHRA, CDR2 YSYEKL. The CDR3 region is CASSQVRGTEAFF. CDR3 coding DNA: TGCGCCAGCAGCCAAGTTAGGGGTACTGAAGCTTTCTTT.

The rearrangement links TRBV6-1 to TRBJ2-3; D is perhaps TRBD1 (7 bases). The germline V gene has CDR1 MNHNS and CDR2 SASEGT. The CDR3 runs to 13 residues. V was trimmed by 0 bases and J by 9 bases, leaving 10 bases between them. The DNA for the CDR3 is TGTGCCAGCAGTGAAGCGCAGGGGGGCACGCAGTATTTT. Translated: CASSEAQGGTQYF.

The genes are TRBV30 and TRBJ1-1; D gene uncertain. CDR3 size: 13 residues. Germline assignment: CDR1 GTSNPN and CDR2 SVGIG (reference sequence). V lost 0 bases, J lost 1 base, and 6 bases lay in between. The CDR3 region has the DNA TGTGCCTGGAGTGTACGGGGGAACACTGAAGCTTTCTTT. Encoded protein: CAWSVRGNTEAFF.

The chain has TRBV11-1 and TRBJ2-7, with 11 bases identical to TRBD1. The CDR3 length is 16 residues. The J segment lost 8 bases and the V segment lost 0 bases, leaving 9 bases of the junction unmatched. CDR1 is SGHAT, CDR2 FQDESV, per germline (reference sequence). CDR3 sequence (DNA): TGTGCCAGCAGCTTAGCGAAGGGACAGGGGGTTCCTCAGCAGTACTTC. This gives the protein CASSLAKGQGVPQQYF.

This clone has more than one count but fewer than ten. CDR3 sequence reads: CAISKLAGPSTDTQYF. The CDR3 DNA follows: TGTGCCATCAGTAAGCTAGCGGGACCTAGCACAGATACGCAGTATTTT. J is TRBJ2-3 and V is TRBV10-3; the match to TRBD2 covers 9 bases. Germline loops: CDR1 ENHRY, CDR2 SYGVKD. The CDR3 consists of 16 residues. Losses at the gene ends were 5 bases for V and 0 bases for J; bases not matched to a gene: 6.

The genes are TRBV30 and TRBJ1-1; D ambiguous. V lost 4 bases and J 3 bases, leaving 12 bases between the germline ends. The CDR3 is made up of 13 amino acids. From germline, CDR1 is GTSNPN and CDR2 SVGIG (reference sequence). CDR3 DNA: TGTGCCTGGACCCCAAGCGGATACACTGAAGCTTTCTTT. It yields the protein CAWTPSGYTEAFF.

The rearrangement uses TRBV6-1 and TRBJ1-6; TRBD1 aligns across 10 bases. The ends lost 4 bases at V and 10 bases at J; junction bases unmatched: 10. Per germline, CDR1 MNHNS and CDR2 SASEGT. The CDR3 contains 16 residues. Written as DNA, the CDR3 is TGTGCCAGCAGTGGATCACGACAGGGGGCTGGCTCACCCCTCCACTTT. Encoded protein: CASSGSRQGAGSPLHF.

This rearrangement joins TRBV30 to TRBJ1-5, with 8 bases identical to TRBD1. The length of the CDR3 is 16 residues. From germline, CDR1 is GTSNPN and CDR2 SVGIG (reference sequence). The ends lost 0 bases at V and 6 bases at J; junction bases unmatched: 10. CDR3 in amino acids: CAWSVTSRGRAQPQHF. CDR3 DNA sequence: TGTGCCTGGAGTGTAACATCCAGGGGGCGAGCTCAGCCCCAGCATTTT.

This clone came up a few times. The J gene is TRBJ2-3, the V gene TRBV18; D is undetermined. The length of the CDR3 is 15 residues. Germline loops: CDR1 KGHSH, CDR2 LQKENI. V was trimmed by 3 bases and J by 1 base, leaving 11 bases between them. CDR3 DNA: TGTGCCAGCTCACCGATGACACCCGGCACAGATACGCAGTATTTT. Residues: CASSPMTPGTDTQYF.

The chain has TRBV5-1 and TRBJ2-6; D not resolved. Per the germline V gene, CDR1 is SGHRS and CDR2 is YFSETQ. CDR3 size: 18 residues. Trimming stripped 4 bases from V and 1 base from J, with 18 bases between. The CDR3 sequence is CASSNRPGSVSGANVLTF. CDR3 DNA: TGCGCCAGCAGCAACCGCCCAGGATCGGTTTCTGGGGCCAACGTCCTGACTTTC.

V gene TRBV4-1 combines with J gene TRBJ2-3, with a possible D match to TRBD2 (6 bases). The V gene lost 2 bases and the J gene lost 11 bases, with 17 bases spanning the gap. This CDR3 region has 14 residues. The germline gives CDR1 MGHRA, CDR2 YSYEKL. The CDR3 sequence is CASSQRTTAVGQYF. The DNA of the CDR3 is TGCGCCAGCAGCCAACGGACTACAGCCGTGGGGCAGTATTTT.

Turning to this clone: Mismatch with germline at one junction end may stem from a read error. CDR3 nucleotide sequence: TGTGCCAGCAGTCAAGTCGGTTCAGAGACCCAGTACTTC. Translating it yields CASSQVGSETQYF. The rearrangement links TRBV10-3 to TRBJ2-5; D not resolved. CDR3 length equals 13 residues. Germline V lookup: CDR1 ENHRY, CDR2 SYGVKD.

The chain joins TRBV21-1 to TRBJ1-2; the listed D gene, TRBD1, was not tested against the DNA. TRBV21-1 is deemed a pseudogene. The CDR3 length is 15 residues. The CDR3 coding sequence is TGTGCCAGCAGCAAAGAAGCGACAGAATGGTATGGCTACACCTTC. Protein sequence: CASSKEATEWYGYTF.

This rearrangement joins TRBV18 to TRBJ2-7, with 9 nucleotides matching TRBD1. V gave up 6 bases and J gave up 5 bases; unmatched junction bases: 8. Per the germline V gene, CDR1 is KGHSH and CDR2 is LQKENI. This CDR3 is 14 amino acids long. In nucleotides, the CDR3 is TGTGCCAGCTCGCCCGGGACAGGGTATAACGAGCAGTACTTC. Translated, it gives CASSPGTGYNEQYF.

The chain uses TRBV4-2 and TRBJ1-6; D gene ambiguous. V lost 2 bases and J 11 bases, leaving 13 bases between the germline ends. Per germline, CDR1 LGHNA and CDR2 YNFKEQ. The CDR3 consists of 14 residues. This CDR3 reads CASSQISSGTPLHF. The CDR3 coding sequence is TGTGCCAGCAGCCAAATATCGTCAGGTACACCCCTCCACTTT.

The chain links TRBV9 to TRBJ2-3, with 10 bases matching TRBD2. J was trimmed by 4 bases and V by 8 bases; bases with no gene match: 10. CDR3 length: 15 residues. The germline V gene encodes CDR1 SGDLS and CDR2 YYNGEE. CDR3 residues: CASHKSGGASDTQYF. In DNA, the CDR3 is TGTGCCAGTCACAAGAGCGGGGGGGCATCAGATACGCAGTATTTT.

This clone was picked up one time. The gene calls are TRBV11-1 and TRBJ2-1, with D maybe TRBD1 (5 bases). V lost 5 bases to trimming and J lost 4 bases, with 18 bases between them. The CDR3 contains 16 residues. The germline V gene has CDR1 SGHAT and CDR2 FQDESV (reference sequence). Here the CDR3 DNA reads TGTGCCAGCAGCGTTACAGGTATATCATTGTACAATGAGCAGTTCTTC. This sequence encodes CASSVTGISLYNEQFF.